The clone carrying this T cell receptor (beta chain) was seen at least ten times. Its antigen is as yet unknown. Germline CDR1 and CDR2: WNHNN and SYGVQD (reference sequence). V lost 11 bases to trimming and J lost 0 bases, with 32 bases between them. CDR3 size: 20 residues. Roughly three months, about 14 weeks, into antiretroviral therapy, follow-up blood was collected. Whole blood was used without fractionation, so all unsorted peripheral T cells were included. This record belongs to a study of HIV-infected patients and healthy controls. The study, taken as a whole, reports: Healthy controls carried many MAIT alpha-chain CDR3s, while HIV+ repertoires had few. Slight age and sex differences between study cohorts did not explain the diversity differences. HLA types of the donors remained undetermined.

Approximately 500 ng RNA was reverse transcribed with alpha and beta constant-region primers. Separate chain-specific third strand synthesis with multiplexing indices produced the alpha and beta libraries. TCRdb analysed the 5' RACE reads with MiXCR anew, one entry per CDR3 protein. The data show 5,000 to 7,500 distinct CDR3 sequences, around 8.6% seen once. The genes are TRBV10-1 and TRBJ1-5; TRBD1 might be the D (6 bases). The sequenced sample was blood, obtained during antiretroviral therapy. This TCR was sampled from an adult with HIV infection. For the CDR3, the DNA is TGCGCCCGGGGTACTCTACGGCAGGGGACTGAAGGCTATAGCAATCAGCCCCAGCATTTT. Its translation is CARGTLRQGTEGYSNQPQHF.